The 2 T cell receptor beta chains in this list originate from one sample, sequenced in a study of shared clonotypes between healthy human individuals. Assay used: immunoSEQ multiplex PCR; TCRdb lists only in-frame clones, some missing. The repertoire includes under 750,000 clones, around 70% of them detected once, and around 1.7% sits in the top ten. Sequencing input: memory CD4+ T cells sorted from blood. The subset was: CD45RA-negative fraction. Source of these receptors: a woman aged 25 to 39 in good health.

This chain connects TRBV7-9 to TRBJ2-7, with TRBD1 matching 7 bases. CDR1 and CDR2 (germline): SEHNR, FQNEAQ (reference sequence). V lost 3 bases and J lost 4; bases outside the gene matches: 6. The CDR3 runs to 14 residues. The CDR3 DNA reads TGTGCCAGCAGCTTCGGTTTACAGGGGTACGAGCAGTACTTC. Protein sequence: CASSFGLQGYEQYF.

The chain recombines TRBV28 with TRBJ1-3; no reliable D call. The germline V gene has CDR1 MDHEN and CDR2 SYDVKM. This CDR3 region has 13 residues. Trimming took off 5 bases at V and 2 bases at J, with 7 bases between the two ends. For the CDR3, the DNA is TGTGCCAGCAGTCCCTACCCTGGAAACACCATATATTTT. It codes for CASSPYPGNTIYF.